The T cell receptor (beta chain) described here comes from a study of blood T cell repertoires in COVID-19. On the study more broadly: PBMCs, B-cell-depleted T cells, or T cells provided the cDNA or gDNA that made up the material.

The Seattle patients, enrolled during active infection, were followed longitudinally. Per the study methods: Reference gene primer amplification gave estimated nucleated cell counts. The data were produced by immunoSEQ multiplex PCR, yet TCRdb's version contains in-frame clones alone and is incomplete. V and J calls and clone size are those listed in that table; D and trimming were worked out from the DNA. Counted here are some 300,000 clones, 70% to 90% occurring once; the ten biggest clones make up around 14%. The CDR3 runs 11 residues. CDR1 and CDR2 from the germline V gene are WSHSY and SAAADI. V was trimmed by 6 bases and J by 4 bases, leaving 3 bases between them.

Source material: peripheral blood. This rearrangement joins TRBV10-2 to TRBJ1-4; D is undetermined. This TCR derives from a woman in her sixties or seventies with COVID-19, enrolled during active disease. Here the CDR3 reads CASSFNEKLFF. CDR3 in DNA: TGCGCCAGCAGCTTTAATGAAAAACTGTTTTTT.